Sequencing of this T cell receptor beta chain was carried out in a study of breast tumors, draining lymph nodes, adjacent tissues (dated by TCRdb to the mid-2010s). Describing the broader study: Breast cancer patients provided tumor, adjacent nontumor tissue and axillary lymph nodes, and the study compared the TCR beta repertoires across these three sources. The study was designed to assess the relationships and possible T-cell exchange between tumor, surrounding tissue and draining lymph node repertoires in human breast cancer.

Lymph node samples came from the axillary draining lymph nodes of breast cancer patients. The run used an Illumina HiSeq 2000. TCR beta chain libraries were generated by multiplex PCR amplification. The amplified TCR beta chain products were analyzed by high-throughput sequencing. Using fastp trimming at Q25 and MiXCR clonotype assembly, TCRdb reanalyzed the public sequencing data and kept in-frame beta chains. Entries that share a CDR3 protein sequence are merged under the most common genes and DNA. This sample has approximately 190,000 distinct CDR3 sequences in its table, and 25% to 40% of those were observed once. Around 4.5% of the sample lies in the top ten. What the study reported, not specific to this receptor: T-cell repertoire diversity in tumors was found to be lower than in lymph nodes but higher than in nontumor tissue, and preferential V and J gene usage was observed. The study presented the conclusion that tumor T cells originate in lymph nodes as consistent with a hypothesis, not as something directly demonstrated. The similarity between tumor and nontumor tissue repertoires was significantly greater in luminal-like breast cancer than in basal-like breast cancer. The data were judged consistent with most tumor T cells deriving from the lymph node and then expanding within tumor tissue.

This clonotype occurred many times. Its cognate antigen has yet to be identified. No base qualities exist here, and no much larger clone lies one base off it. V and J lose 1 base and 3 bases, and a span of 10 bases separates them. CDR1 and CDR2 (SGDLS, YYNGEE) derive from the germline V gene. From cysteine to phenylalanine, the CDR3 is 14 amino acids long. The read is trimmed to its CDR3 DNA, 42 bases read in frame from base 1. This receptor was obtained from a female donor with breast cancer. Some clones in this sample may be carry-over from other donors' samples. The sequenced sample consisted of axillary lymph node tissue. The chain is encoded by TRBV9 joined to TRBJ1-2; TRBD1 is perhaps the D gene, given 6 matching bases. The CDR3 reads as follows: CASSVSDSYYGYTF. The DNA sequence follows: TGTGCCAGCAGCGTATCGGACAGCTACTATGGCTACACCTTC.